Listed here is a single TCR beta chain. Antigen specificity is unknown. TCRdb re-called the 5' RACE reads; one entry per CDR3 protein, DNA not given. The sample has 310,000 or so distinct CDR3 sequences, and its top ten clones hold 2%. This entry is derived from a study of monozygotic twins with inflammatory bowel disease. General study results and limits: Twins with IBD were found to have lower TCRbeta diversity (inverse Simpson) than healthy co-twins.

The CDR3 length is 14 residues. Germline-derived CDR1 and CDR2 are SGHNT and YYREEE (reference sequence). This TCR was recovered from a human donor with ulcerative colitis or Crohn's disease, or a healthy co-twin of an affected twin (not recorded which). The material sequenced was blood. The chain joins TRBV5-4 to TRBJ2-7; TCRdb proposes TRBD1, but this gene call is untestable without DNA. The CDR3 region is CASGRTGDKYEQYF.